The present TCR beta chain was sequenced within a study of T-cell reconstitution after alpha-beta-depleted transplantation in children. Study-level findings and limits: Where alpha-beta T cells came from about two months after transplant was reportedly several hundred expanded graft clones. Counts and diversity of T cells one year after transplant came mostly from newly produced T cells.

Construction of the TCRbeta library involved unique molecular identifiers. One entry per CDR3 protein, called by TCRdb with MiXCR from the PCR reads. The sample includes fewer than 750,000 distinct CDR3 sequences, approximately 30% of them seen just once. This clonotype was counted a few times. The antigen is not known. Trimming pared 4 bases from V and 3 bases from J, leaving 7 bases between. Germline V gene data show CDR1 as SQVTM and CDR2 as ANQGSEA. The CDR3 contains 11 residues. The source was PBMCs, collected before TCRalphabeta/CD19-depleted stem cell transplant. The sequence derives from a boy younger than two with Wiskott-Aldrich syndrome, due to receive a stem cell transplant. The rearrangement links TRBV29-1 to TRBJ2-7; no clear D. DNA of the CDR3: TGCAGCGTTGGACACCTCTACGAGCAGTACTTC. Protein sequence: CSVGHLYEQYF.